The next 27 T cell receptor beta chains were all read from a single sample in a study of graft-versus-host responses after intestinal transplantation. For these TCRs, the target antigens are not known. Sequenced by immunoSEQ multiplex PCR; TCRdb stores in-frame clones only, minus some. The sample lists around 78,000 clones, around 86% occurring once. This specimen was unstimulated CD8+ T cells sorted from spleen or lymph node cells, taken before transplant. The receptor set was obtained from a human donor who was the organ donor for an intestinal transplant.

CDR3: CASRGPGQGVEEQYF. As DNA, the CDR3 is TGTGCCAGCAGGGGACCGGGACAGGGAGTGGAAGAGCAGTACTTC. The chain combines TRBV6-1 with TRBJ2-7; 9 bases line up with TRBD1. This CDR3 is built from 15 residues. Germline CDR1 and CDR2: MNHNS and SASEGT. Trimming took 6 bases from V and 7 from J; bases not matched to a gene: 13.

This clone has only one observation. The gene calls are TRBV28 and TRBJ2-3, with no clear D. Germline V gene lookup returns CDR1 MDHEN and CDR2 SYDVKM. Trimming removed 2 bases from V and 3 bases from J, with 3 bases in between. CDR3 length: 12 amino acids. DNA of the CDR3: TGTGCCAGCAGTTTAGCGACAGATACGCAGTATTTT. Translation: CASSLATDTQYF.

The chain joins TRBV5-1 to TRBJ1-1; D unresolved. CDR1 SGHRS and CDR2 YFSETQ come from the germline V gene. Between the trimmed V and J ends, which lost 6 bases and 1 base, there was a span of 13 bases. This CDR3 region has 14 residues. CDR3 region: CASNEVNKNTEAFF. CDR3 sequence (DNA): TGCGCCAGCAACGAGGTAAATAAGAACACTGAAGCTTTCTTT.

J is TRBJ2-7 and V is TRBV5-4; 9 nucleotides line up with TRBD1. V was pared by 4 bases and J by 1 base, with 3 bases of the junction left unmatched. Germline V gene data show CDR1 as SGHNT and CDR2 as YYREEE (reference sequence). The CDR3 is made up of 14 amino acids. In nucleotides, the CDR3 is TGTGCCAGCAGCGGAGGGACAGGGTCCTACGAGCAGTACTTC. This gives the protein CASSGGTGSYEQYF.

This clone was detected once. This chain connects TRBV9 to TRBJ2-1, with D perhaps being TRBD1 or TRBD2 (5 bases each). Germline V gene data show CDR1 as SGDLS and CDR2 as YYNGEE. Trimming removed 2 bases at V and 8 bases at J, with 17 bases between. The length of the CDR3 is 15 residues. In DNA, the CDR3 is TGTGCCAGCAGCGTGGGGACCGACGTGGGCGATGAGCAGTTCTTC. As protein: CASSVGTDVGDEQFF.

The V gene is TRBV6-5, the J gene TRBJ2-7; 9 bases align to TRBD1. The CDR3 covers 14 residues. Germline lookup yields CDR1 MNHEY and CDR2 SVGAGI. Trimming at V came to 8 bases and at J to 5 bases, leaving 10 bases not matched to a gene. CDR3 in amino acids: CASGGTGTADEQYF. The CDR3 coding sequence is TGTGCCAGCGGGGGGACAGGGACGGCAGACGAGCAGTACTTC.

This chain uses TRBV5-1 with TRBJ2-1; either TRBD1 or TRBD2 may supply D (5 bases each). This CDR3 spans 13 amino acids. CDR1 is SGHRS and CDR2 is YFSETQ in the germline V gene. The V end lost 4 bases, the J end lost 9 bases, and 14 bases lay between the germline ends. The CDR3 reads CASSPVWGSEQFF. Here the CDR3 DNA reads TGCGCCAGCAGCCCCGTATGGGGGAGTGAGCAGTTCTTC.

The chain recombines TRBV27 with TRBJ2-6; no firm D call. This CDR3 has 16 residues. V dropped 3 bases and J dropped 2 bases, with 11 bases sitting between them. Germline V CDR1 and CDR2: MNHEY, SMNVEV (reference sequence). In DNA form, the CDR3 reads TGTGCCAGCAGTTTTTTAGTGGTTACTGGGGCCAACGTCCTGACTTTC. This sequence encodes CASSFLVVTGANVLTF. Supplemented by reference TRBV27 and TRBJ2-6, the full variable domain reads EAQVTQNPRYLITVTGKKLTVTCSQNMNHEYMSWYRQDPGLGLRQIYYSMNVEVTDKGDVPEGYKVSRKEKRNFPLILESPSPNQTSLYFCASSFLVVTGANVLTFGAGSRLTVL.

J is TRBJ1-1 and V is TRBV2; TRBD1 agrees at 9 bases. CDR3 length: 14 residues. Germline CDR1 SNHLY, CDR2 FYNNEI. J was trimmed by 7 bases and V by 8 bases; bases with no gene match: 11. The CDR3 sequence is CASDPGQGQIEAFF. Written as DNA, the CDR3 is TGTGCCAGCGACCCGGGACAGGGCCAAATTGAAGCTTTCTTT.

The chain carries TRBV6-6 and TRBJ2-7, with 7 bases fitting TRBD1. From germline, CDR1 is MNHNY and CDR2 SVGAGI (reference sequence). Losses at the gene ends were 4 bases for V and 0 bases for J; bases not matched to a gene: 6. The CDR3 totals 15 residues. The CDR3 spells CASSFPGTASYEQYF. The CDR3 DNA reads as TGTGCCAGCAGTTTCCCCGGGACAGCCTCCTACGAGCAGTACTTC.

V is TRBV28 and J is TRBJ1-1, with D tentatively TRBD1 (6 bases). This CDR3 is 17 amino acids long. Germline V gene lookup returns CDR1 MDHEN and CDR2 SYDVKM. V was shortened by 3 bases and J by 6 bases, with 23 bases between the two germline ends. Here the CDR3 reads CASSFQGTFSWTPEAFF. DNA for the CDR3: TGTGCCAGCAGTTTTCAGGGGACGTTCTCCTGGACGCCTGAAGCTTTCTTT.

This chain connects TRBV7-9 to TRBJ2-7; the D gene could be TRBD1 or TRBD2 (5 bases each). The germline V gene encodes CDR1 SEHNR and CDR2 FQNEAQ (reference sequence). The V end was cut by 4 bases, the J end by 3 bases, with 25 bases between. The CDR3 is made up of 18 amino acids. CDR3 in amino acids: CASSSRLLGADTNYEQYF. As DNA, the CDR3 is TGTGCCAGCAGCTCCCGCCTGCTCGGGGCAGACACCAACTACGAGCAGTACTTC.

The chain combines TRBV2 with TRBJ2-1, with a tentative D call TRBD1 (6 bases). The germline CDR1 and CDR2 sequences are SNHLY and FYNNEI. The CDR3 has 16 residues. Trimming took off 9 bases at V and 1 base at J, with 19 bases between the two ends. The CDR3 DNA sequence: TGTGCCAGACTAACAGGGAATATGGGTTCCTACAATGAGCAGTTCTTC. As protein: CARLTGNMGSYNEQFF.

V gene TRBV7-2 combines with J gene TRBJ2-3, with unresolved D. Germline V gene data show CDR1 as SGHTA and CDR2 as FQGNSA. With 8 bases removed from V and 5 bases from J, the gap between germline ends came to 14 bases. This CDR3 is built from 13 residues. The CDR3 bases are TGTGCCAGCCCCCTTTGGACCCAAGATACGCAGTATTTT. This codes for CASPLWTQDTQYF.

V gene TRBV6-4 combines with J gene TRBJ2-6; D is possibly TRBD1 (7 bases). The CDR3 runs to 23 residues. Germline loops: CDR1 MRHNA, CDR2 SNTAGT. Trimming removed 2 bases from V and 0 bases from J, with 29 bases in between. The CDR3 here is CASSDAGGRRGEPNFSGANVLTF. As DNA, the CDR3 is TGTGCCAGCAGTGACGCCGGGGGCCGCAGGGGGGAACCTAATTTCTCTGGGGCCAACGTCCTGACTTTC.

The chain has TRBV7-9 and TRBJ1-4; 7 nucleotides match TRBD1. Germline V gene sequence: CDR1 SEHNR, CDR2 FQNEAQ (reference sequence). The CDR3 has 13 residues. The V gene end was trimmed by 1 base and the J gene end by 7 bases; junction bases not matched to a gene: 0. This chain's CDR3 is CASSLGTGEKLFF. The CDR3 nucleotides are TGTGCCAGCAGCTTAGGGACAGGTGAAAAACTGTTTTTT. Supplemented by reference TRBV7-9 and TRBJ1-4, the full variable domain reads DTGVSQNPRHKITKRGQNVTFRCDPISEHNRLYWYRQTLGQGPEFLTYFQNEAQLEKSRLLSDRFSAERPKGSFSTLEIQRTEQGDSAMYLCASSLGTGEKLFFGSGTQLSVL.

The rearrangement links TRBV18 to TRBJ1-3; D uncertain. Trimming removed 3 bases at V and 0 bases at J, with 12 bases between. The germline V gene has CDR1 KGHSH and CDR2 LQKENI. The CDR3 covers 16 residues. For the CDR3, the DNA is TGTGCCAGCTCACCCTTCGCGGCGGTCTCTGGAAACACCATATATTTT. This sequence encodes CASSPFAAVSGNTIYF.

This sequence joins TRBV6-1 and TRBJ2-7, with D hard to call. The V end lost 1 base, the J end lost 3 bases, and 10 bases lay between the germline ends. This CDR3 is 14 amino acids long. Germline V gene lookup returns CDR1 MNHNS and CDR2 SASEGT. CDR3 sequence: CASSEGAESYEQYF. The CDR3 nucleotides read TGTGCCAGCAGTGAAGGGGCAGAAAGCTACGAGCAGTACTTC.

The chain is built from TRBV16 and TRBJ1-1; D is uncertain. The CDR3 extends over 12 amino acids. V shed 2 bases and J shed 5 bases, with 6 bases lying between them. Germline V gene sequence: CDR1 KGHSY, CDR2 FQNENV. CDR3 amino acids: CASSQEGTEAFF. CDR3 nucleotide sequence: TGTGCCAGCAGCCAAGAAGGGACTGAAGCTTTCTTT.

This sequence joins TRBV5-1 and TRBJ1-2, with 10 bases matching TRBD1. V dropped 5 bases and J dropped 3; count of bases not matched to a gene: 7. The CDR3 sequence is 15 residues long. Germline CDR1 and CDR2: SGHRS and YFSETQ. The CDR3 loop is CASRRAGQGYYGYTF. CDR3 DNA: TGCGCCAGCAGGCGAGCGGGACAGGGGTACTATGGCTACACCTTC.

This rearrangement joins TRBV19 to TRBJ1-1, with D possibly TRBD1 on 6 matching bases. The V end was cut by 6 bases, the J end by 3 bases, with 11 bases between. This CDR3 region has 13 residues. Germline V gene lookup returns CDR1 LNHDA and CDR2 SQIVND (reference sequence). The CDR3 spells CASRQGMDTEAFF. The CDR3, as DNA: TGTGCCAGTAGACAGGGTATGGACACTGAAGCTTTCTTT.

The chain combines TRBV4-1 with TRBJ1-2; D is unclear. The CDR3 has 13 amino acids. The V end lost 2 bases, the J end lost 7 bases, and 11 bases lay between the germline ends. CDR1 MGHRA and CDR2 YSYEKL come from the germline V gene. DNA of the CDR3: TGCGCCAGCAGCCAACCCCAAGGGTTTGGCTACACCTTC. Translated, it gives CASSQPQGFGYTF.

J is TRBJ1-5 and V is TRBV5-1; no clear D. Per germline, CDR1 SGHRS and CDR2 YFSETQ. V lost 5 bases and J 2 bases, leaving 11 bases between the germline ends. This CDR3 comprises 14 residues. DNA for the CDR3: TGCGCCAGCAGTCGAACCGGAGGCAATCAGCCCCAGCATTTT. It encodes CASSRTGGNQPQHF.

The V and J genes are TRBV9 and TRBJ2-7; possibly TRBD1 for D (5 bases). This CDR3 comprises 13 residues. The V gene's germline CDR1 is SGDLS and CDR2 YYNGEE. Trimming stripped 2 bases from V and 3 bases from J, with 9 bases between. CDR3 DNA sequence: TGTGCCAGCAGCGTGTCGGACAACTACGAGCAGTACTTC. Its translation is CASSVSDNYEQYF.

J is TRBJ1-3 and V is TRBV4-1; D unresolved. Germline V gene data show CDR1 as MGHRA and CDR2 as YSYEKL. The CDR3 covers 13 residues. Trimming took 3 bases from V and 0 from J, leaving 3 bases between them. CDR3 residues: CASSQYSGNTIYF. CDR3 DNA: TGCGCCAGCAGCCAGTACTCTGGAAACACCATATATTTT.

The chain combines TRBV9 with TRBJ1-2; no reliable D call. This CDR3 spans 15 amino acids. Germline CDR1 reads SGDLS; CDR2 reads YYNGEE. Trimming took off 4 bases at V and 2 bases at J, with 15 bases between the two ends. CDR3 residues: CASSHTRTPNYGYTF. The CDR3 coding sequence is TGTGCCAGCAGCCACACCCGGACGCCCAACTATGGCTACACCTTC.

The V call is TRBV28, the J call TRBJ2-3, with TRBD2 identical over 8 bases. Trimming took 4 bases from V and 0 from J; bases not matched to a gene: 3. CDR3 length: 15 amino acids. CDR1 and CDR2 from the germline V gene are MDHEN and SYDVKM. CDR3 amino acids: CASSSGGLSTDTQYF. CDR3 DNA sequence: TGTGCCAGCAGTTCGGGGGGGCTAAGCACAGATACGCAGTATTTT.